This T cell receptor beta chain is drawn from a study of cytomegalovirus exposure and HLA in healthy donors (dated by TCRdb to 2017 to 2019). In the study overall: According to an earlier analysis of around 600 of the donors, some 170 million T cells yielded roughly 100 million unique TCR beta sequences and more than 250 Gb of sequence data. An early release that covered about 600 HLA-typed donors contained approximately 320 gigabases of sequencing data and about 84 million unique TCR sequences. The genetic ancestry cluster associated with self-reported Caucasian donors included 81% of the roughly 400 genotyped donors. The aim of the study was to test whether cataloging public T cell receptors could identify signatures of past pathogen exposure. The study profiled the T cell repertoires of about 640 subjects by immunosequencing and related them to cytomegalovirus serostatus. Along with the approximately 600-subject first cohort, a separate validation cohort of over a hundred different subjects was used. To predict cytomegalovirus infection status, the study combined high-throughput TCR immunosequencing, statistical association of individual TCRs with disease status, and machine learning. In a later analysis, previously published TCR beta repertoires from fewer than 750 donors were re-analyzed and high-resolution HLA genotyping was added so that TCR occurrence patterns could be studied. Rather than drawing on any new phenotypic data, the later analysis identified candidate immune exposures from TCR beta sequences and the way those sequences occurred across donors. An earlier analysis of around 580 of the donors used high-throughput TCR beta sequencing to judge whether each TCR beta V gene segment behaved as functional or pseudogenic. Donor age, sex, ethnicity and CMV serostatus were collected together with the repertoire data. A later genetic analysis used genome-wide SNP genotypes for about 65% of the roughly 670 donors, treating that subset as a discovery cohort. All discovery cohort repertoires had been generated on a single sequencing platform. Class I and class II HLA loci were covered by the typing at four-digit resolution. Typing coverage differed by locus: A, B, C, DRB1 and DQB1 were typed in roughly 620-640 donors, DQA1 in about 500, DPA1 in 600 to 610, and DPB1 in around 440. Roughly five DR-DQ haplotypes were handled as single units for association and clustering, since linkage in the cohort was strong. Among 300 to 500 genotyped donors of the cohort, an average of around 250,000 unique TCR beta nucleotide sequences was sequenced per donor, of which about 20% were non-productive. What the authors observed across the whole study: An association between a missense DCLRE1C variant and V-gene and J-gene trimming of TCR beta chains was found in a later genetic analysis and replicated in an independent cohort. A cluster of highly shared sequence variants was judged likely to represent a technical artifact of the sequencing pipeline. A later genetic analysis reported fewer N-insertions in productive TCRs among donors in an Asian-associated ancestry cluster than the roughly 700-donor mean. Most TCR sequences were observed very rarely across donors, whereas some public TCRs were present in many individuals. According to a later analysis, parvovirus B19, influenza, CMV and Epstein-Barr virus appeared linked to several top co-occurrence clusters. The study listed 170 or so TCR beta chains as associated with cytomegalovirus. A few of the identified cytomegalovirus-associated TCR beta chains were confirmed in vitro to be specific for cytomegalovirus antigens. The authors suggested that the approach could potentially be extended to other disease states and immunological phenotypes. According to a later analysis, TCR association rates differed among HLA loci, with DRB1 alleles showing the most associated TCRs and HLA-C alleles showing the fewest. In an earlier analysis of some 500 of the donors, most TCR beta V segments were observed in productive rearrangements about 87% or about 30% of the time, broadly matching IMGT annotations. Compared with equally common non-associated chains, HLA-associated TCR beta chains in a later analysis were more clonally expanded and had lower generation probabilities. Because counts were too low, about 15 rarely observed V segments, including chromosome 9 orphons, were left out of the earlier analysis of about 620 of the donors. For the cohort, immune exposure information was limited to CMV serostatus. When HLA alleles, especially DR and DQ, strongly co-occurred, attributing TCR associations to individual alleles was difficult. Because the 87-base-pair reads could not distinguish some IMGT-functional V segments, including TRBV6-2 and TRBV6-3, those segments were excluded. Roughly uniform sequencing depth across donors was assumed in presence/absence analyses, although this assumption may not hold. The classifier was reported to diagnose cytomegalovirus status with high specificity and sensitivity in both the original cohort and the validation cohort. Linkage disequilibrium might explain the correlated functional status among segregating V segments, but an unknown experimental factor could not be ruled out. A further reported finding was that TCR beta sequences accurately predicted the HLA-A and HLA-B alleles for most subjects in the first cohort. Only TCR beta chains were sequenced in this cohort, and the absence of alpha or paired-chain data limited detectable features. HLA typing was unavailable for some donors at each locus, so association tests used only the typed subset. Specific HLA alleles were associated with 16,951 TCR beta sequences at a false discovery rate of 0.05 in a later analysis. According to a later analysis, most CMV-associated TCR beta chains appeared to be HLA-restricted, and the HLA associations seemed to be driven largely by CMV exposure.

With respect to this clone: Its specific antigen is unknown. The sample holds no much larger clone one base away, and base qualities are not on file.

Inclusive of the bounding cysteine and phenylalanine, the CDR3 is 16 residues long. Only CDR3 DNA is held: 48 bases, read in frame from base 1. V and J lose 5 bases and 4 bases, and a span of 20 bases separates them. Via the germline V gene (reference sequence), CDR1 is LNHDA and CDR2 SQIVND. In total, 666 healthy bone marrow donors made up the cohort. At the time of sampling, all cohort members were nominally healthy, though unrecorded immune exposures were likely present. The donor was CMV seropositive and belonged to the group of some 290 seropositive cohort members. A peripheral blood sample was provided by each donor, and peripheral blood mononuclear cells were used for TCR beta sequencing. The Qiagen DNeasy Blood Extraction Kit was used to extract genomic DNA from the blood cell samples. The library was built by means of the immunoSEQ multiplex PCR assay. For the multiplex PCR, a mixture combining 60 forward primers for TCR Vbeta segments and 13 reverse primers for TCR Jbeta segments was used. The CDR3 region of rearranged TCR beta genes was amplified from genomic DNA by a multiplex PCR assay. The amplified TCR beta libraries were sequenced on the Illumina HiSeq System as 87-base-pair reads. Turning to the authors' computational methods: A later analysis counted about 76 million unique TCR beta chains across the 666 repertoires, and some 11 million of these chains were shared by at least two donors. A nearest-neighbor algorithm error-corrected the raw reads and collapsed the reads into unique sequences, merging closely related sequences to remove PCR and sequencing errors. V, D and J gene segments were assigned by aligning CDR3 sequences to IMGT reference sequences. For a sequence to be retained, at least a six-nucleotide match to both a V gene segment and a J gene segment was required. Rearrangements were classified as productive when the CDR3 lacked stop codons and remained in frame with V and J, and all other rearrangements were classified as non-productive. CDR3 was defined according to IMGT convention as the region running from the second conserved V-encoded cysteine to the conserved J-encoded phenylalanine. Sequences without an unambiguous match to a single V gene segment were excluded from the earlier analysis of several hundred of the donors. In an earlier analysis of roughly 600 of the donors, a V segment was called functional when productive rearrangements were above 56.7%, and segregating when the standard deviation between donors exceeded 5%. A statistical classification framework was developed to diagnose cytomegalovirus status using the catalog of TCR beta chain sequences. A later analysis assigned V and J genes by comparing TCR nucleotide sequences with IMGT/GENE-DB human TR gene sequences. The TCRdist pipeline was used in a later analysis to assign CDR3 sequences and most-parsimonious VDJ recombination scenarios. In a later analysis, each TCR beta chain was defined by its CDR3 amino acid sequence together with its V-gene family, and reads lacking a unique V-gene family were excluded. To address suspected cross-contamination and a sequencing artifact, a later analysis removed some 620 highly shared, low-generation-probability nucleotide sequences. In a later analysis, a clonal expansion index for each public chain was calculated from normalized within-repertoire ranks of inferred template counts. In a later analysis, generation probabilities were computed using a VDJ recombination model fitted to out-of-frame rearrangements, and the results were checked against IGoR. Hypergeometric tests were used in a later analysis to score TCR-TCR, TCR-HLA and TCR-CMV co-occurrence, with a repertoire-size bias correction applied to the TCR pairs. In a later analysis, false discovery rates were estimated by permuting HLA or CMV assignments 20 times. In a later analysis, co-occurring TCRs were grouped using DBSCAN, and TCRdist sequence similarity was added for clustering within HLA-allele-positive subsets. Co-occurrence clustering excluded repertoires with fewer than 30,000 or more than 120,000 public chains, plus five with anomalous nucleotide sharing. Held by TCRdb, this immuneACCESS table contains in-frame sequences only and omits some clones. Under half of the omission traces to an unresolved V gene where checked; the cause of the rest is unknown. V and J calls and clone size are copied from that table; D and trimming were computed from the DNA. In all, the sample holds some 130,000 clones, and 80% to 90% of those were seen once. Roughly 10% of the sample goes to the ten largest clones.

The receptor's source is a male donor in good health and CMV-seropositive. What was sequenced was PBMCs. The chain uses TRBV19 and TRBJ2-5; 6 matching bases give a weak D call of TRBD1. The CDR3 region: CASSPAVRGLGETQYF. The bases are TGTGCCAGTAGTCCCGCGGTCAGGGGATTGGGAGAGACCCAGTACTTC.